This T cell receptor (beta chain) derives from a study of T cell responses to AZD1222 COVID-19 vaccine. Study-wide context: Some second doses came at about 4 weeks and others at about 12 weeks; these were pooled. Study-level results: White British donors predominated, females outnumbered males, and clonal diversity was possibly underestimated.

This CDR3 has 15 residues. Trimming removed 4 bases from V and 7 bases from J, with 17 bases in between. Germline V gene lookup returns CDR1 SGHVS and CDR2 FNYEAQ. TCRdb keeps only in-frame clones here, not all; method: immunoSEQ multiplex PCR. The data contain about 85,000 clones, approximately 88% of them singletons. Concerning this clone: The antigen remains unidentified.

This chain uses TRBV7-6 with TRBJ2-1; perhaps TRBD2 as D (6 bases). This specimen consisted of peripheral blood, obtained on day 0 of AZD1222 vaccination. This sequence originates from an adult in good health. This CDR3 reads CASSSMETSQNEQFF. Written as DNA, the CDR3 is TGTGCCAGCAGCTCGATGGAGACTAGTCAGAATGAGCAGTTCTTC.